This T cell receptor (beta chain) was sequenced in a study of tumor-infiltrating lymphocytes in primary liver carcinoma. Across the study: Sequencing of the samples generated roughly 3.65 to 7.5 million productive TCRbeta reads, with similar yields across tissue types. Study-wide points: Significantly greater top-250-clone fractions characterized tumors relative to blood (p = 0.039).

Priming with a constant-region primer yielded TCR beta cDNA from 400 to 500 ng total RNA. Slightly modified ARM-PCR with three nested multiplex PCR rounds yielded TCR beta libraries. TRBV1-TRBV30 forward primers paired with a C-beta reverse primer drove the first two PCR rounds, around 10 cycles each. TCRdb recomputed calls from the multiplex PCR reads with MiXCR, one row per CDR3 protein. Here the sample spans about 300,000 distinct CDR3 sequences, 65% being singletons. As to this clonotype: No antigen is known for it.

In addition to blood RNA drawn from unsorted whole blood, germline DNA was extracted. This CDR3 spans 15 amino acids. Trimming left V 5 bases short and J 0 bases short, with 13 bases between. Germline V gene lookup returns CDR1 DFQATT and CDR2 SNEGSKA (reference sequence). Material: peripheral blood. This chain links TRBV20-1 with TRBJ2-2; no clear D gene. This receptor was identified in a man between 35 and 55 years old with primary liver carcinoma and hepatitis B virus infection. In DNA, the CDR3 is TGCAGTGCTCCCGACGGCGGTACGAACACCGGGGAGCTGTTTTTT. This encodes CSAPDGGTNTGELFF.